This TCR beta chain was observed in a study of T cells in tuberculosis. The method was immunoSEQ multiplex PCR; TCRdb's version includes in-frame clones alone and lacks a portion of them. The profile shows 20,000 to 25,000 clones, over 75% of them singletons. For this clone: Other DNA variants within this sample encode the same CDR3.

This sample's time point: new active TB diagnosis, blood taken before or within 7 days of starting treatment. The CDR3 is made up of 14 amino acids. V was pared by 4 bases and J by 3 bases, with 9 bases between. The V gene's germline CDR1 is LGHNA and CDR2 YSLEER. This TCR was sampled from an adult with tuberculosis. V usage is TRBV4-3 and J usage is TRBJ1-4; D gene ambiguous. This specimen consisted of PBMCs, obtained at tuberculosis diagnosis. The CDR3 is CASSPGISNEKLFF. The CDR3 bases are TGCGCCAGCAGCCCGGGAATTTCTAATGAAAAACTGTTTTTT.